This T cell receptor (beta chain) was sequenced for a study of patients and donors after allogeneic stem cell transplantation. One entry per CDR3 protein results from TCRdb running MiXCR on the RT-PCR reads. The sample contains some 880,000 distinct CDR3 sequences, 18% of which appear only once. Trimming removed 3 bases from V and 2 bases from J; junction bases left unmatched: 16. The CDR3 runs to 19 residues. In germline, CDR1 is SGHAT, CDR2 FQNNGV. Sequenced: blood, either unsorted or a sorted T cell fraction (not recorded which). The gene calls are TRBV11-2 and TRBJ2-3; 8 bases are a match to TRBD2. The receptor comes from a human donor who was either an allogeneic HSCT recipient or a stem cell or donor lymphocyte infusion donor (not recorded which). It is not recorded whose cells these are; they may come from a transplant donor. Here the CDR3 DNA reads TGTGCCAGCAGCTTTCCCGTGATAGCGGGGATGTCCTCCACAGATACGCAGTATTTT. This codes for CASSFPVIAGMSSTDTQYF.